A selection of T cell receptor beta chains follows, all from one sample in a study of cytomegalovirus exposure and HLA in healthy donors. TCRdb's copy holds only in-frame clones and misses some; the assay was immunoSEQ multiplex PCR. The data contain some 64,000 clones, 80% to 90% of them singletons. Sequencing input: PBMCs. These receptors were collected from a man aged 25 to 40 in good health and CMV-seropositive. The CDR3 runs from the conserved cysteine through the conserved F or W. A D gene is named only where the DNA matches it firmly. Clone size is given for some rows only: seen once, a few or many times, or a class if the clone is expanded.

NA	TRBD1	TRBJ2-7	TRBV28	TGTGCCAGCAAGACGGCAGGGGGCGTCCACGAGCAGTACTTC	CASKTAGGVHEQYF
few	NA	TRBJ2-5	TRBV4-1	TGCGCCAGCAGCCAAGATCTAGCGCTACAAGAGACCCAGTACTTC	CASSQDLALQETQYF
once	TRBD2	TRBJ2-7	TRBV28	TGTGCCGCGACCCCTACTAGCGGGAGGTACTCCTACGAGCAGTACTTC	CAATPTSGRYSYEQYF
once	TRBD2	TRBJ2-3	TRBV19	TGTGCCAGTAGTATAAAGGGGAGGGCGACAGATACGCAGTATTTT	CASSIKGRATDTQYF
once	NA	TRBJ2-1	TRBV7-9	TGTTCCAGCAGCTTGAGGACGGGACTCAGCTCCTACAATGAGCAGTTCTTC	CSSSLRTGLSSYNEQFF
NA	TRBD1	TRBJ2-5	TRBV12-5	TGTGCTAGTGGTAAACAACAGGGGGGCGCGGAGACCCAGTACTTC	CASGKQQGGAETQYF
NA	TRBD1	TRBJ1-2	TRBV10-3	TGTGCCATCAGTGAGTCTGGGACAGGGGTTGGCTACACCTTC	CAISESGTGVGYTF
NA	TRBD2	TRBJ2-7	TRBV5-1	TGCGCCAGCAGCTTGAATAGCGGGAGCTACGAGCAGTACTTC	CASSLNSGSYEQYF
NA	TRBD1	TRBJ2-7	TRBV6-1	TGTGCCAGCAGTACCGAACAGGGGATCTACGAGCAGTACTTC	CASSTEQGIYEQYF
NA	TRBD2	TRBJ2-1	TRBV27	TGTGCCAGCAGTCCCGGGACTAGCGGGAGTAATGAGCAGTTCTTC	CASSPGTSGSNEQFF
NA	NA	TRBJ1-2	TRBV6-5	TGTGCCAGCAGTTACGGGGAGGACCTAGGCGGCTACACCTTC	CASSYGEDLGGYTF
NA	TRBD2	TRBJ2-3	TRBV15	TGTGCCGCCGGCCGGGCGGGAGTGGGCACAGATACGCAGTATTTT	CAAGRAGVGTDTQYF
NA	TRBD2	TRBJ2-3	TRBV5-6	TGTGCCAGCAGCTTAGGTAGCGGGAGATTCACAGATACGCAGTATTTT	CASSLGSGRFTDTQYF
NA	NA	TRBJ1-4	TRBV7-2	TGTGCCAGCAGCAGTAGGGGGGGAGGAGAAAAACTGTTTTTT	CASSSRGGGEKLFF
NA	TRBD2	TRBJ2-7	TRBV25-1	TGTGCCAGCAGTGAACATCAGGGAGGGATGGACGAGCAGTACTTC	CASSEHQGGMDEQYF
NA	TRBD1	TRBJ2-7	TRBV7-9	TGTGCCAGCAGCTCGACCCTGGGACAGGGCCCCTACGAGCAGTACTTC	CASSSTLGQGPYEQYF
NA	TRBD2	TRBJ2-7	TRBV5-6	TGTGCCAGCACCCATCTAGCGGGAGGCTCGCTAGGCGAGCAGTACTTC	CASTHLAGGSLGEQYF
NA	TRBD1	TRBJ1-5	TRBV6-5	TGTGCCAGCAGAACAGGGGGCGATAGCAATCAGCCCCAGCATTTT	CASRTGGDSNQPQHF
few	TRBD1	TRBJ1-4	TRBV2	TGTGCCAGCAGTGACCGGACAGGGCTTGAAAAACTGTTTTTT	CASSDRTGLEKLFF
few	TRBD2	TRBJ2-7	TRBV2	TGTGCCAGCAGTGAACCAACTAGCGGGAGCGAGCAGTACTTC	CASSEPTSGSEQYF
NA	NA	TRBJ1-2	TRBV6-1	TGTGCCAGCACCATGAGAGCTAACTATGGCTACACCTTC	CASTMRANYGYTF
NA	TRBD1	TRBJ1-2	TRBV5-1	TGCGCCAGCAGCTTGGGACAGGGGGACTATGGCTACACCTTC	CASSLGQGDYGYTF
NA	TRBD2	TRBJ2-1	TRBV2	TGTGCCAGCAGTGAACGGATCCCAGCGGGATCCGACTCCTACAATGAGCAGTTCTTC	CASSERIPAGSDSYNEQFF
NA	NA	TRBJ2-7	TRBV28	TGTGCCAGCAGTCCCCCTGGTGTTCAACTCCGCGAGCAGTACTTC	CASSPPGVQLREQYF
NA	TRBD2	TRBJ2-1	TRBV7-2	TGTGCCAGCAGCTTCGGGACTAGGTTCAATGAGCAGTTCTTC	CASSFGTRFNEQFF
NA	TRBD2	TRBJ2-1	TRBV15	TGTGCCACCAGCAGAGATCTAGCGGGAGCTTCTGTCTACAATGAGCAGTTCTTC	CATSRDLAGASVYNEQFF
NA	TRBD2	TRBJ2-7	TRBV7-2	TGTGCCAGCAGCTTAGCCATGTCTAGCGGGAGCTCCTACGAGCAGTACTTC	CASSLAMSSGSSYEQYF
NA	TRBD2	TRBJ2-5	TRBV5-1	TGCGCCAGCAGCTCGGGAGGCCCGACGGAGACCCAGTACTTC	CASSSGGPTETQYF
NA	NA	TRBJ1-5	TRBV28	TGTGCCAGCAGGGGGGCCTATAGCAATCAGCCCCAGCATTTT	CASRGAYSNQPQHF
NA	TRBD1	TRBJ2-5	TRBV19	TGTGCCAGTAGTATAGGGACAGGCTTCCAAGAGACCCAGTACTTC	CASSIGTGFQETQYF
NA	TRBD1	TRBJ2-1	TRBV6-5	TGTGCCAGCAGACCCTCGACAGGGTATGAGCAGTTCTTC	CASRPSTGYEQFF
NA	TRBD1	TRBJ2-2	TRBV9	TGTGCCAGCAGCGTACAGGGGGCGGTCACCGGGGAGCTGTTTTTT	CASSVQGAVTGELFF
NA	TRBD2	TRBJ2-1	TRBV7-2	TGTGCCAGCAGCTTAAATCCGGGCGGGAGAGGTGAGCAGTTCTTC	CASSLNPGGRGEQFF
NA	NA	TRBJ1-1	TRBV30	TGTGCCTGGAGTGTACGTCAGGGTTGGGCTGAAGCTTTCTTT	CAWSVRQGWAEAFF
few	TRBD1	TRBJ1-1	TRBV10-3	TGTGCCATCAGTGGCCAGGGGGGTACCACTGAAGCTTTCTTT	CAISGQGGTTEAFF
NA	NA	TRBJ2-7	TRBV5-1	TGCGCCAGCAGCGCTAGTGGGACACCCTACGAGCAGTACTTC	CASSASGTPYEQYF
NA	NA	TRBJ2-7	TRBV30	TGTGCCTGGAGTGTAAGAGGCTACGAGCAGTACTTC	CAWSVRGYEQYF
once	TRBD1	TRBJ1-1	TRBV2	TGTGCCAGCAGTGATGAGGGGGCGGAGTATACTGAAGCTTTCTTT	CASSDEGAEYTEAFF
NA	NA	TRBJ2-3	TRBV29-1	TGCAGCGTTCTCAGGGTCGGCGTCACAGATACGCAGTATTTT	CSVLRVGVTDTQYF
NA	TRBD2	TRBJ2-3	TRBV7-9	TGTGCCAGCAGTCCTAGCGGGAGGCCCACAGATACGCAGTATTTT	CASSPSGRPTDTQYF
NA	NA	TRBJ2-1	TRBV4-1	TGCGCCAGCAGCCAAGAGGCAGGGGAAACCTACAATGAGCAGTTCTTC	CASSQEAGETYNEQFF
NA	NA	TRBJ2-1	TRBV9	TGTGCCAGCAGCCCCCAGAACGCCTACAATGAGCAGTTCTTC	CASSPQNAYNEQFF
NA	TRBD1	TRBJ1-1	TRBV19	TGTGCCAGTAGTAAGGGGACAGATAACACTGAAGCTTTCTTT	CASSKGTDNTEAFF
NA	TRBD2	TRBJ2-1	TRBV4-1	TGCGCCAGCAGCCGGGGGACTAGCTGGCAGTTCTTC	CASSRGTSWQFF
NA	NA	TRBJ2-5	TRBV12-5	TGTGCCAGTGGTCCTAGGCAGGGGAAAAGGGATTTTGAGACCCAGTACTTC	CASGPRQGKRDFETQYF
NA	TRBD2	TRBJ2-3	TRBV19	TGTGCCAGTCAAAGCCCGGGACTAGCGGCCACAGATACGCAGTATTTT	CASQSPGLAATDTQYF
once	TRBD2	TRBJ2-7	TRBV30	TGTGCCTGGAGTAGCGGGGCCTCTTACGAGCAGTACTTC	CAWSSGASYEQYF
NA	TRBD1	TRBJ2-4	TRBV15	TGTGCCACCAGCGTAGGGACAGGGGGCCTAAAAAACATTCAGTACTTC	CATSVGTGGLKNIQYF
NA	TRBD1	TRBJ1-5	TRBV19	TGTGCCAGTAGGCCTACAGGGGTGAGCAATCAGCCCCAGCATTTT	CASRPTGVSNQPQHF
NA	TRBD1	TRBJ2-5	TRBV15	TGTGCCACCAGCAGAGACACAGGGGGTCAAGAGACCCAGTACTTC	CATSRDTGGQETQYF
NA	TRBD1	TRBJ1-2	TRBV29-1	TGCAGCGCTGGTAGGGGACAGGGCGGCTACACCTTC	CSAGRGQGGYTF
NA	TRBD2	TRBJ2-3	TRBV28	TGTGCCAGCAGTCCTTATGCAGCGGGAGAAACAGATACGCAGTATTTT	CASSPYAAGETDTQYF
NA	TRBD2	TRBJ2-1	TRBV19	TGTGCCAGTAGTATAGGAGGGAGGGTTAGGAATGAGCAGTTCTTC	CASSIGGRVRNEQFF
NA	TRBD1	TRBJ1-2	TRBV28	TGTGCCAGCAGTTTTGGGACAGGGATGGGCTACACCTTC	CASSFGTGMGYTF
NA	NA	TRBJ2-1	TRBV7-2	TGTGCCAGCAGCTTAGCATCGGGAGTGGTTGACAATGAGCAGTTCTTC	CASSLASGVVDNEQFF